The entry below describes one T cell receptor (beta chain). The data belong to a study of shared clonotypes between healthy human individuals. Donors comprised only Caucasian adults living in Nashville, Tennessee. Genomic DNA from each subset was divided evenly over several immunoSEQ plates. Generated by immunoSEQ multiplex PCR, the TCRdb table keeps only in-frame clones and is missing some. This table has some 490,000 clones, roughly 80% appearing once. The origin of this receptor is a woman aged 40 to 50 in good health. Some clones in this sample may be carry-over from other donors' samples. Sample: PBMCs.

CDR3 sequence reads: CSAVKDSSYEQYF. As DNA, the CDR3 is TGCAGCGCCGTTAAGGACAGCTCCTACGAGCAGTACTTC. This rearrangement joins TRBV29-1 to TRBJ2-5; weak D call: TRBD1 (6 bases). The DNA end is a closer match to TRBJ2-7, so the J assignment may be wrong. The germline V gene has CDR1 SQVTM and CDR2 ANQGSEA. The CDR3 consists of 13 residues.